The clone carrying this T cell receptor (beta chain) has more than one count but fewer than ten. According to the study, TCR beta libraries were built with iRepertoire HTBI primers and CDR3-region Arm-PCR. TCRdb re-called the multiplex PCR reads through MiXCR, storing one row per CDR3 protein. The table shows some 560,000 distinct CDR3 sequences, with about 16% occurring only once. Time point: newly diagnosed GD, antithyroid drugs for less than 3 months. After RNA was extracted from PBMCs, the TCR library was made from it. This sample is drawn from a study of regulatory T cells in long-lasting Graves disease. The CDR3 covers 16 residues. Germline values: CDR1 SEHNR, CDR2 FQNEAQ (reference sequence). V shed 4 bases and J 6 bases; nucleotides not matched to a gene: 10. The sample was also linked to a second study, of T cells in Graves' hyperthyroidism and ophthalmopathy.

V usage is TRBV7-9 and J usage is TRBJ2-1; 9 bases align to TRBD1. The sequencing here drew on peripheral blood mononuclear cells (PBMCs), taken at new diagnosis, from a patient treated with antithyroid drugs. The sequence derives from a woman in her forties or fifties with Graves disease. Here the CDR3 DNA reads TGTGCCAGCAGCTCGCCGGGACAGGGCGTGGGCAATGAGCAGTTCTTC. Protein sequence: CASSSPGQGVGNEQFF.